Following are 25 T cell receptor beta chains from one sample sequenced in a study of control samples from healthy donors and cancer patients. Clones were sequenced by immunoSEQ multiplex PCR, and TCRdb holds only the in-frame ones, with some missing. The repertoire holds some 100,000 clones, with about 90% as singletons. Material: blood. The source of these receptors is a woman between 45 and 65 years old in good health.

The CDR3 region is CASVAGGPVWEQFF. The CDR3 DNA reads TGTGCCAGCGTGGCGGGAGGGCCGGTATGGGAGCAGTTCTTC. The V and J genes are TRBV3-1 (or the pseudogene TRBV3-2) and TRBJ2-1; TRBD2 matches at 9 bases. The CDR3 consists of 14 residues. The germline V gene has CDR1 LGHDT and CDR2 YNNKEL (reference sequence). J was trimmed by 10 bases and V by 8 bases; bases with no gene match: 12.

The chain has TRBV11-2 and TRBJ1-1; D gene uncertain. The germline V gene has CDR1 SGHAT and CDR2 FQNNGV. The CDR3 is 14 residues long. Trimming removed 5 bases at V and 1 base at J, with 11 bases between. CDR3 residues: CASSPALRNTEAFF. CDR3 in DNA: TGTGCCAGCAGCCCCGCCCTTCGGAACACTGAAGCTTTCTTT.

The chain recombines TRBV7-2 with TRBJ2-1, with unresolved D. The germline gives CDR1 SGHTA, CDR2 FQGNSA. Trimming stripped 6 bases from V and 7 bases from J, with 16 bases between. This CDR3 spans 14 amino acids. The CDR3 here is CASRNRSRLNEQFF. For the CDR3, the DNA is TGTGCCAGCAGAAACCGTTCTCGCCTAAATGAGCAGTTCTTC.

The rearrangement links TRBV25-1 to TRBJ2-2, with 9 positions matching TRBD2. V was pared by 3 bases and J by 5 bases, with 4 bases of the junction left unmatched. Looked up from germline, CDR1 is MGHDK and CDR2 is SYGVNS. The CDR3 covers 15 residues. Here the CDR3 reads CASSDSGRITGELFF. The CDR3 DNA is TGTGCCAGCAGTGACAGCGGGAGGATTACCGGGGAGCTGTTTTTT.

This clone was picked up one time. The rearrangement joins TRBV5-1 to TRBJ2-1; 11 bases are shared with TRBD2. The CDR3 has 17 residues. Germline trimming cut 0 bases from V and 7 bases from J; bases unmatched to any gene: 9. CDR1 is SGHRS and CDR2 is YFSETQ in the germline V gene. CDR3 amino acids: CASSLGSTSGNENEQFF. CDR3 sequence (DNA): TGCGCCAGCAGCTTGGGCTCGACTAGCGGGAATGAGAATGAGCAGTTCTTC.

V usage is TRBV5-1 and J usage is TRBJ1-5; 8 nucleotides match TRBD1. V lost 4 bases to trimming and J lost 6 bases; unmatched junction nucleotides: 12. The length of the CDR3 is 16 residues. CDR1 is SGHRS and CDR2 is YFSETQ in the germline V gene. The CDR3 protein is CASSPDRADGGQPQHF. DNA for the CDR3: TGCGCCAGCAGCCCGGACAGGGCAGACGGAGGTCAGCCCCAGCATTTT.

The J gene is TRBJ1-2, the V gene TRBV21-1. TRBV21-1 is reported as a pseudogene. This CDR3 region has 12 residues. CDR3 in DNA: TGTGCCAGCAGCAAATTGGGGGGCGGAAACACCTTC. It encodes CASSKLGGGNTF.

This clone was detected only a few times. The CDR3 is CASSSSGGNQPQHF. The DNA of the CDR3 is TGTGCCAGCAGCTCCTCAGGGGGCAATCAGCCCCAGCATTTT. The rearrangement links TRBV5-4 to TRBJ1-5; the D gene is possibly TRBD1 (6 bases). The germline gives CDR1 SGHNT, CDR2 YYREEE (reference sequence). There are 14 residues in the CDR3. V was cut by 3 bases and J by 2 bases, with 9 bases left in between.

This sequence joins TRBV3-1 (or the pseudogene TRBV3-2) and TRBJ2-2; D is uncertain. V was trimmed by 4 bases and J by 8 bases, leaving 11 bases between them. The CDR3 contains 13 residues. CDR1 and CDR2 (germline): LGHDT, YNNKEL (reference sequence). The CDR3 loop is CASSRSGSGELFF. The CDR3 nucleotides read TGTGCCAGCAGCCGGAGTGGATCGGGGGAGCTGTTTTTT.

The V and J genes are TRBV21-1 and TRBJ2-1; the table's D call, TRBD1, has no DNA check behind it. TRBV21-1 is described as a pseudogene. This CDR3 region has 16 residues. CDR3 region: CASSADRAQLVCEQFF. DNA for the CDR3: TGTGCCAGCAGCGCGGACAGGGCGCAACTAGTCTGTGAGCAGTTCTTC.

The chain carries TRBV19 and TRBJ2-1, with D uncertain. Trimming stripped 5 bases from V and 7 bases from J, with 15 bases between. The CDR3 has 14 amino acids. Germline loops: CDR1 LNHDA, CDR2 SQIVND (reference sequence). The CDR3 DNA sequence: TGTGCCAGTAGTTCCCCGCCACCCCAGAATGAGCAGTTCTTC. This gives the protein CASSSPPPQNEQFF.

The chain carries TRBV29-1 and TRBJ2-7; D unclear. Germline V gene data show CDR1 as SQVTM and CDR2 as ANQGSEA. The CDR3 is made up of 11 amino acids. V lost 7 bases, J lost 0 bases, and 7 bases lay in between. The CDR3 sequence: CSGTFSYEQYF. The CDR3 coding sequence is TGCAGCGGGACGTTCTCCTACGAGCAGTACTTC.

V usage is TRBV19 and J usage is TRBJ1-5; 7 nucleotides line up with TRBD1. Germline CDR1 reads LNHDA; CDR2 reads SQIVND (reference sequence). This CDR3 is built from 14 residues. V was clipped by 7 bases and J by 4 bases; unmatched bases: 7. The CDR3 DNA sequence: TGTGCCAGTAAGGGGGACAGCGAAAATCAGCCCCAGCATTTT. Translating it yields CASKGDSENQPQHF.

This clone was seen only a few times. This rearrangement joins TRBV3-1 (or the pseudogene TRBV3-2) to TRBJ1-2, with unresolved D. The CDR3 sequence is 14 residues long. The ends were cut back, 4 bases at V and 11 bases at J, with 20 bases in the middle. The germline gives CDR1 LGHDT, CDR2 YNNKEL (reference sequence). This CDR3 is CASSLSSGPGGYTF. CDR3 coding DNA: TGTGCCAGCAGCCTTTCTTCCGGGCCTGGCGGGTACACCTTC.

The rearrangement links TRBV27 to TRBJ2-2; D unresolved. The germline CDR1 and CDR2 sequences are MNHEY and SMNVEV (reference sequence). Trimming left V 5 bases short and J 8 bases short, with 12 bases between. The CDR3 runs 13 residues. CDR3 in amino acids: CASSLWTAGELFF. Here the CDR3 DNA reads TGTGCCAGCAGTCTGTGGACGGCGGGGGAGCTGTTTTTT.

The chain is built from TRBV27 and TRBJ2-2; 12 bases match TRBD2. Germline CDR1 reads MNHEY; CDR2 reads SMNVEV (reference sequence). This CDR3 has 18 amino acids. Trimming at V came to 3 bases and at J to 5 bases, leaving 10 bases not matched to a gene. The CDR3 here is CASSFRTSGRPSTGELFF. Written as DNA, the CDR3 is TGTGCCAGCAGTTTTCGCACTAGCGGGAGGCCTAGTACCGGGGAGCTGTTTTTT.

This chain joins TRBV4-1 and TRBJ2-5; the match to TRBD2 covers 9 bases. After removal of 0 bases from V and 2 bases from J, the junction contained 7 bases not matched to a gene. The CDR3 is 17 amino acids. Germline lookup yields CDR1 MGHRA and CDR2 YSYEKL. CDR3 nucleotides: TGCGCCAGCAGCCAAGATTTGGCTAGCGGGGCGCAAGAGACCCAGTACTTC. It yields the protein CASSQDLASGAQETQYF.

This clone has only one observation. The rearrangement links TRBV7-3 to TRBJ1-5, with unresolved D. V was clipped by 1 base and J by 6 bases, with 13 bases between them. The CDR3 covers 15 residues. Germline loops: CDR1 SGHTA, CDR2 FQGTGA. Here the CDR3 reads CASSLRALNLQPQHF. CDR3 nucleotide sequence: TGTGCCAGCAGCTTAAGGGCCCTAAATCTTCAGCCCCAGCATTTT.

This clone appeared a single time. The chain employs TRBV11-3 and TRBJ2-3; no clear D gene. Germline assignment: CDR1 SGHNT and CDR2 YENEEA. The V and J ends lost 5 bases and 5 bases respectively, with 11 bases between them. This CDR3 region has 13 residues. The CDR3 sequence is CASSIEKGDTQYF. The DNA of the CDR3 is TGTGCCAGCAGCATCGAAAAGGGAGATACGCAGTATTTT.

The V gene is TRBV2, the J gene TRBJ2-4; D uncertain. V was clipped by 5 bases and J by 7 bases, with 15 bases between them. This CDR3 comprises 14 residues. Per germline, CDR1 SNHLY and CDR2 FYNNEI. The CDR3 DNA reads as TGTGCCAGCAGTCCATTAACTGAGGCGAACATTCAGTACTTC. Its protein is CASSPLTEANIQYF. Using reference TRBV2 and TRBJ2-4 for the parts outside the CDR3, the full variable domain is EPEVTQTPSHQVTQMGQEVILRCVPISNHLYFYWYRQILGQKVEFLVSFYNNEISEKSEIFDDQFSVERPDGSNFTLKIRSTKLEDSAMYFCASSPLTEANIQYFGAGTRLSVL.

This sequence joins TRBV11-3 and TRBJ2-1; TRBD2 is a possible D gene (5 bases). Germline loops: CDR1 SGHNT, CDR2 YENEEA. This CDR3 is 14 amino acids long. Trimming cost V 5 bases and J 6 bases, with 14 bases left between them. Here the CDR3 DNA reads TGTGCCAGCAGCAAAGTCGGCGGGTCCAATGAGCAGTTCTTC. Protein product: CASSKVGGSNEQFF.

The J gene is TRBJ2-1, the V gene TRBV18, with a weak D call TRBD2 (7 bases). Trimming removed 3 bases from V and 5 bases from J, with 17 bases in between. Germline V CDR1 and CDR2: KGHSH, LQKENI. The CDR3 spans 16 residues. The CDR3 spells CASSPGGASWNNEQFF. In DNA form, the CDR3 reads TGTGCCAGCTCACCGGGGGGGGCCTCTTGGAACAATGAGCAGTTCTTC.

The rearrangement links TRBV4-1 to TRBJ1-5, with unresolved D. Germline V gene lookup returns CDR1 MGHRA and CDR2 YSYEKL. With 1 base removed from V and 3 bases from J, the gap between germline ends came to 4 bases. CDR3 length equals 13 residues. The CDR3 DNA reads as TGCGCCAGCAGCCAAGGTGCCAATCAGCCCCAGCATTTT. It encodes CASSQGANQPQHF.

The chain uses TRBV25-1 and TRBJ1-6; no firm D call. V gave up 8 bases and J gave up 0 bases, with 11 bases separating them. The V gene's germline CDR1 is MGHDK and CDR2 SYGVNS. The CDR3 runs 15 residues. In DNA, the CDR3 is TGTGCCAGCGGGCGAGCGGGCTCCTATAATTCACCCCTCCACTTT. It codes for CASGRAGSYNSPLHF.

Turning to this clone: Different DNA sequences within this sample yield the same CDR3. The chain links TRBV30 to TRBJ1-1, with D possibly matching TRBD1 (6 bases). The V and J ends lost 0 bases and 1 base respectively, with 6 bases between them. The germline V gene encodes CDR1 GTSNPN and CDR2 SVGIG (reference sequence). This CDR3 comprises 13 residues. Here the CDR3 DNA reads TGTGCCTGGAGTGTACAGGGGAACACTGAAGCTTTCTTT. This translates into CAWSVQGNTEAFF.